The next 5 T cell receptor beta chains were all read from a single sample in a study of T cells in Graves' hyperthyroidism and ophthalmopathy. Amplification of TCR beta CDR3 regions was performed using RNA transcripts as template. The HTBI primer set was used in a first-round RT-PCR of the TCR CDR3. Each CDR3 protein gets one entry after TCRdb re-called the multiplex PCR reads with MiXCR. The table has under 130,000 distinct CDR3 sequences, 45% to 50% seen once. Sequencing used blood. All receptors come from a man aged 40-55 years with Graves' hyperthyroidism.

This clonotype was seen repeatedly, ten times or more. V usage is TRBV20-1 and J usage is TRBJ2-7; D is unclear. V dropped 3 bases and J dropped 0 bases, with 12 bases sitting between them. Looked up from germline, CDR1 is DFQATT and CDR2 is SNEGSKA (reference sequence). This CDR3 has 14 amino acids. CDR3 amino acids: CSASRIEPSYEQYF. The CDR3 DNA is TGCAGTGCTAGTAGGATAGAGCCCTCCTACGAGCAGTACTTC.

This clonotype was seen at least ten times. This rearrangement joins TRBV7-3 to TRBJ2-2; 9 nucleotides agree with TRBD1. Germline trimming cut 3 bases from V and 2 bases from J; bases unmatched to any gene: 1. The CDR3 has 15 residues. Germline V gene lookup returns CDR1 SGHTA and CDR2 FQGTGA. In nucleotides, the CDR3 is TGTGCCAGCAGCTTTACAGGGGGCAACACCGGGGAGCTGTTTTTT. It encodes CASSFTGGNTGELFF. The variable domain in full, with the rest retrieved from reference TRBV7-3 and TRBJ2-2, is GAGVSQTPSNKVTEKGKYVELRCDPISGHTALYWYRQSLGQGPEFLIYFQGTGAADDSGLPNDRFFAVRPEGSVSTLKIQRTERGDSAVYLCASSFTGGNTGELFFGEGSRLTVL.

This clonotype was seen a few times. A read error may explain this, as a much larger clone is one base away. The chain combines TRBV12-3 or TRBV12-4 with TRBJ2-7; perhaps TRBD2 as D (5 bases). With 3 bases removed from V and 2 bases from J, the gap between germline ends came to 14 bases. The length of the CDR3 is 15 residues. The CDR3 reads CASSFEGGTAYEQYF. Written as DNA, the CDR3 is TGTGCCAGCAGTTTTGAGGGCGGAACCGCCTACGAGCAGTACTTC.

Turning to this clonotype: A much larger clone sits a single nucleotide away, making a read error possible. No conserved phenylalanine or tryptophan is present at the end of the CDR3, so a read error is the likely explanation. This rearrangement joins TRBV12-3 or TRBV12-4 to TRBJ1-1; no definite D call. V gave up 6 bases and J gave up 1 base, with 15 bases separating them. This CDR3 has 15 residues. The CDR3 sequence: CASSPGLPPNTEAFL. The CDR3 DNA reads TGTGCCAGCAGCCCTGGCCTCCCCCCGAACACTGAAGCTTTCCTT.

There are a few counts of this clonotype. V is TRBV30 and J is TRBJ2-6; 9 bases map to TRBD1. Germline values: CDR1 GTSNPN, CDR2 SVGIG (reference sequence). The CDR3 spans 13 residues. CDR3 nucleotides: TGTGCTGGGACAGGGTCTGGGGCCAACGTCCTGACTTTC. It codes for CAGTGSGANVLTF.